The 15 T cell receptor beta chains below were found in one sample sequenced in a study of blood T cell repertoires in COVID-19. Assay used: immunoSEQ multiplex PCR; TCRdb lists only in-frame clones, some missing. The sample includes about 140,000 clones, 87% seen only once; the top ten take 3.5% to 4.5%. Sequencing was carried out using peripheral blood. The source of these receptors is a middle-aged woman with acute or convalescent COVID-19.

A remark on this clone: At one end, the junction sequence differs from germline, possibly due to a read error. The chain combines TRBV29-1 with TRBJ1-1; unclear D gene. This CDR3 region has 15 residues. The germline CDR1 and CDR2 sequences are SQVTM and ANQGSEA. This CDR3 is CSVEALARGYTEAFF. The CDR3 DNA is TGCAGCGTCGAAGCCCTGGCACGAGGGTACACTGAAGCTTTCTTT. Drawing the rest from reference TRBV29-1 and TRBJ1-1, the complete variable domain is SAVISQKPSRDICQRGTSLTIQCQVDSQVTMMFWYRQQPGQSLTLIATANQGSEATYESGFVIDKFPISRPNLTFSTLTVSNMSPEDSSIYLCSVEALARGYTEAFFGQGTRLTVV.

The rearrangement links TRBV7-2 to TRBJ1-2; a possible D gene is TRBD1 (6 bases). There are 14 residues in the CDR3. The germline V gene encodes CDR1 SGHTA and CDR2 FQGNSA. V lost 5 bases to trimming and J lost 8 bases, with 18 bases between them. CDR3 sequence reads: CASSPSGDTRGYTF. For the CDR3, the DNA is TGTGCCAGCAGCCCCTCTGGGGACACTAGGGGCTACACCTTC.

This chain connects TRBV9 to TRBJ2-7; maybe TRBD1 (6 bases). Trimming removed 4 bases from V and 4 bases from J, with 12 bases in between. The CDR3 is 13 amino acids. Germline loops: CDR1 SGDLS, CDR2 YYNGEE. Here the CDR3 reads CASSPSGQYEQYF. The CDR3, as DNA: TGTGCCAGCAGCCCCAGCGGACAGTACGAGCAGTACTTC.

This clone was seen once. The chain has TRBV4-2 and TRBJ2-1; D is unclear. The V gene lost 4 bases and the J gene lost 6 bases, with 13 bases spanning the gap. The germline V gene encodes CDR1 LGHNA and CDR2 YNFKEQ. The CDR3 runs 14 residues. CDR3 amino acids: CASSPNLPGNEQFF. The CDR3, as DNA: TGTGCCAGCAGCCCGAACCTTCCGGGCAATGAGCAGTTCTTC.

V usage is TRBV7-8 and J usage is TRBJ1-5, with D possibly TRBD1 on 5 matching bases. The CDR3 runs to 15 residues. Trimming took 1 base from V and 3 from J, leaving 10 bases between them. Germline V gives CDR1 SGHVS, CDR2 FQNEAQ. CDR3 in DNA: TGTGCCAGCAGCTTAGTGGGGGGGAACAATCAGCCCCAGCATTTT. Protein sequence: CASSLVGGNNQPQHF. Full variable domain (remainder filled in from reference TRBV7-8 and TRBJ1-5): GAGVSQSPRYKVAKRGQDVALRCDPISGHVSLFWYQQALGQGPEFLTYFQNEAQLDKSGLPSDRFFAERPEGSVSTLKIQRTQQEDSAVYLCASSLVGGNNQPQHFGDGTRLSIL.

The chain couples TRBV29-1 to TRBJ1-1; TRBD1 matches at 9 bases. This CDR3 is 17 amino acids long. CDR1 is SQVTM, CDR2 ANQGSEA, per germline. V gave up 5 bases and J gave up 0 bases; unmatched junction bases: 13. The CDR3: CSVYRGDRETMNTEAFF. DNA for the CDR3: TGCAGCGTTTATCGGGGGGACAGGGAAACCATGAACACTGAAGCTTTCTTT.

This chain uses TRBV30 with TRBJ1-4, with 7 nucleotides matching TRBD1. The V gene end was trimmed by 0 bases and the J gene end by 9 bases; junction bases not matched to a gene: 7. The CDR3 consists of 14 residues. Germline V lookup: CDR1 GTSNPN, CDR2 SVGIG (reference sequence). This CDR3 reads CAWSVRGGGQKLFF. CDR3 sequence (DNA): TGTGCCTGGAGTGTAAGAGGGGGCGGTCAAAAACTGTTTTTT.

The chain carries TRBV24-1 and TRBJ2-1; possible D gene TRBD2, 6 bases. Trimming stripped 11 bases from V and 4 bases from J, with 14 bases between. Germline loops: CDR1 KGHDR, CDR2 SFDVKD. The length of the CDR3 is 13 residues. CDR3: CAISGGAYNEQFF. CDR3 sequence (DNA): TGTGCCATCTCCGGCGGGGCGTACAATGAGCAGTTCTTC.

V usage is TRBV7-8 and J usage is TRBJ1-1; TRBD1 matches at 7 bases. The ends lost 2 bases at V and 2 bases at J; junction bases unmatched: 5. Germline V gives CDR1 SGHVS, CDR2 FQNEAQ. This CDR3 is built from 15 residues. CDR3 region: CASSLRQGENTEAFF. CDR3 nucleotide sequence: TGTGCCAGCAGCTTACGACAGGGAGAAAACACTGAAGCTTTCTTT.

CDR3 sequence: CSVESGGGYTF. The CDR3 nucleotides are TGCAGCGTTGAGTCCGGTGGTGGCTACACCTTC. V and J are TRBV29-1 and TRBJ1-2; unclear D gene. CDR1 and CDR2 (germline): SQVTM, ANQGSEA. Trimming took off 3 bases at V and 7 bases at J, with 9 bases between the two ends. CDR3 length: 11 residues.

The gene calls are TRBV6-5 and TRBJ1-1; 9 bases align to TRBD1. Germline V lookup: CDR1 MNHEY, CDR2 SVGAGI. CDR3 length: 14 residues. The V segment lost 7 bases and the J segment 0 bases; nucleotides outside the gene matches: 3. CDR3: CASTDRGVNTEAFF. As DNA, the CDR3 is TGTGCCAGCACCGACAGGGGGGTGAACACTGAAGCTTTCTTT.

This chain links TRBV27 with TRBJ1-5, with 8 bases identical to TRBD1. Germline V CDR1 and CDR2: MNHEY, SMNVEV (reference sequence). V was pared by 5 bases and J by 5 bases, with 8 bases of the junction left unmatched. The CDR3 is 15 residues long. The CDR3 protein is CASSKIDRGYQPQHF. The CDR3 DNA is TGTGCCAGCAGTAAAATTGACAGGGGTTATCAGCCCCAGCATTTT.

The chain carries TRBV19 and TRBJ2-1, with 12 bases aligning to TRBD2. The CDR3 loop spans 17 amino acids. V lost 5 bases to trimming and J lost 8 bases; unmatched junction nucleotides: 13. The germline gives CDR1 LNHDA, CDR2 SQIVND (reference sequence). The CDR3 nucleotides are TGTGCCAGTAGTGATCTCGGACTAGCGGGACGGATTGATGAGCAGTTCTTC. It translates to CASSDLGLAGRIDEQFF.

V is TRBV15 and J is TRBJ1-2; possible D gene TRBD1, 6 bases. Deletions cut 0 bases from V and 4 bases from J, with 9 bases between. This CDR3 region has 14 residues. CDR1 is LNHNV and CDR2 is YYDKDF in the germline V gene (reference sequence). The CDR3 reads CATSRDQGSYGYTF. CDR3 DNA sequence: TGTGCCACCAGCAGAGATCAGGGGAGCTATGGCTACACCTTC.

The chain combines TRBV12-3 or TRBV12-4 with TRBJ1-1, with a weak D call TRBD1 (6 bases). The CDR3 has 12 amino acids. V was shortened by 6 bases and J by 5 bases, with 10 bases between the two germline ends. In nucleotides, the CDR3 is TGTGCCAGCAGCTACAGGGCTACTGAAGCTTTCTTT. It translates to CASSYRATEAFF.